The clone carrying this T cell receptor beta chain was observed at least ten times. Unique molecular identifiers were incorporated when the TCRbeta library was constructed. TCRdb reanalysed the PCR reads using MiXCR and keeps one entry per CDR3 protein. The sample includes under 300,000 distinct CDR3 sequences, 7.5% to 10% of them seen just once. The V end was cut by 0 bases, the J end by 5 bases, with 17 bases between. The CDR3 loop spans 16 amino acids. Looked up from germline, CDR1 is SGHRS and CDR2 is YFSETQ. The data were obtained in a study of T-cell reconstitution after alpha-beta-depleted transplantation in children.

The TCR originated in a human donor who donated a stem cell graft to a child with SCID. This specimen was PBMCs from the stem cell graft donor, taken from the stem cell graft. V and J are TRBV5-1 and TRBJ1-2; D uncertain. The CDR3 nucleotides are TGCGCCAGCAGCTTGGGACCGACCGGCGCCGGGTATGGCTACACCTTC. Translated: CASSLGPTGAGYGYTF.